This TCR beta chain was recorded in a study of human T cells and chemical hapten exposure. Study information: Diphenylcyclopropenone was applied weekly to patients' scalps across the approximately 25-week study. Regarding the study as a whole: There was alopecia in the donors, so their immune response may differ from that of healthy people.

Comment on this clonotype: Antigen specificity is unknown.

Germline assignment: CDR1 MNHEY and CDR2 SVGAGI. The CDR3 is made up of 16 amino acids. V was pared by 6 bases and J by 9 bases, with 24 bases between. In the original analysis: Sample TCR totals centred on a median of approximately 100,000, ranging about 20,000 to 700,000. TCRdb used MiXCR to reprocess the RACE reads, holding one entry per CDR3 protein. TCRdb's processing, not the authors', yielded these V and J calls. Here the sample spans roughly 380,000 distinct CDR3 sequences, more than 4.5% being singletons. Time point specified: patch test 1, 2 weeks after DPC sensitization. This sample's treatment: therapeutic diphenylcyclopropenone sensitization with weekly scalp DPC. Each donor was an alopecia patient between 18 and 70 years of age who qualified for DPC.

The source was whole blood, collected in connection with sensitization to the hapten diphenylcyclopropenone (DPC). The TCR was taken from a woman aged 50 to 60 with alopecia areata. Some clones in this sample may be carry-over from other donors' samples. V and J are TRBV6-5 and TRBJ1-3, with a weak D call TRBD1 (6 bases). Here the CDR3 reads CASSRKPTQGRGTIYF. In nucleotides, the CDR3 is TGTGCCAGCAGCCGGAAGCCGACACAGGGAAGAGGCACCATATATTTT.